This T cell receptor (beta chain) was sequenced in a study of T cell changes during pregnancy in multiple sclerosis. TCRdb's table, derived via immunoSEQ multiplex PCR, lists solely in-frame clones and lacks some. The table includes around 110,000 clones, about nine tenths detected once. Germline values: CDR1 SGHDT, CDR2 YYEEEE. The trim removed 0 bases at V and 6 bases at J, leaving 2 bases unmatched. This CDR3 region has 13 residues. The chain is built from TRBV5-6 and TRBJ1-2; 7 positions agree with TRBD1. This specimen was peripheral blood, taken in the third trimester of pregnancy. The sequence was obtained from a female donor in good health, enrolled as a control in a pregnancy study. CDR3 sequence: CASSLDRGDGYTF. The CDR3 DNA sequence: TGTGCCAGCAGCTTGGACAGGGGCGATGGCTACACCTTC.